These T cell receptor beta chains were read from a single sample in a study of blood T cell repertoires in COVID-19. Libraries were prepared by immunoSEQ multiplex PCR; TCRdb keeps only in-frame clonotypes and omits some of them. The sample includes around 360,000 clones, around 87% of them seen just once. Material for sequencing was PBMCs or T cells enriched from blood (not recorded which). These receptors came from a man aged 35-49 years in a cohort exposed to, infected with or recovered from COVID-19 (not recorded which). CDR3s include the opening cysteine and the closing phenylalanine or tryptophan. The D gene is left open where the match is weak. Only part of the rows carry a size: once, few, many, or a class if the clone is expanded.

v_call: TRBV11-1; clone_size: .; j_call: TRBJ1-1; d_call: TRBD1; cdr3_aa: CASSADRGQAFF; cdr3_nt: TGTGCCAGCAGCGCCGACAGGGGGCAAGCTTTCTTT
v_call: TRBV9; clone_size: .; j_call: TRBJ2-5; d_call: TRBD2; cdr3_aa: CASSVDTSVAGEETQYF; cdr3_nt: TGTGCCAGCAGCGTAGACACCTCGGTAGCGGGAGAAGAGACCCAGTACTTC
v_call: TRBV27; clone_size: .; j_call: TRBJ2-1; d_call: .; cdr3_aa: CASSFRANLAVGNEQFF; cdr3_nt: TGTGCCAGCAGTTTTAGGGCTAACCTAGCTGTGGGCAATGAGCAGTTCTTC
v_call: TRBV19; clone_size: .; j_call: TRBJ1-2; d_call: .; cdr3_aa: CASSIDETTHYGYTF; cdr3_nt: TGTGCCAGTAGTATCGACGAGACAACCCACTATGGCTACACCTTC
v_call: TRBV29-1; clone_size: .; j_call: TRBJ2-5; d_call: .; cdr3_aa: CSVEKTTGFVGETQYF; cdr3_nt: TGCAGCGTTGAAAAAACCACAGGGTTCGTGGGAGAGACCCAGTACTTC
v_call: TRBV2; clone_size: .; j_call: TRBJ2-7; d_call: TRBD2; cdr3_aa: CASSGGGLAGGGAYEQYF; cdr3_nt: TGTGCCAGCAGTGGTGGGGGACTAGCGGGCGGAGGCGCCTACGAGCAGTACTTC
v_call: TRBV30; clone_size: .; j_call: TRBJ2-7; d_call: .; cdr3_aa: CAWSRSPSSYEQYF; cdr3_nt: TGTGCCTGGAGTCGGAGCCCGAGCTCCTACGAGCAGTACTTC
v_call: TRBV3-1/TRBV3-2; clone_size: .; j_call: TRBJ1-5; d_call: .; cdr3_aa: CASSQGSQDGQPQHF; cdr3_nt: TGTGCCAGCAGCCAAGGCTCCCAGGATGGGCAGCCCCAGCATTTT
v_call: TRBV14; clone_size: once; j_call: TRBJ2-1; d_call: TRBD2; cdr3_aa: CARGRTSGINEQFF; cdr3_nt: TGTGCCAGAGGTAGGACTAGCGGGATCAATGAGCAGTTCTTC
v_call: TRBV28; clone_size: .; j_call: TRBJ2-4; d_call: TRBD2; cdr3_aa: CASSSGGTSIQYF; cdr3_nt: TGTGCCAGCAGTTCGGGAGGGACTAGCATTCAGTACTTC
v_call: TRBV28; clone_size: .; j_call: TRBJ2-7; d_call: TRBD1; cdr3_aa: CASSLWDREYEQYF; cdr3_nt: TGTGCCAGCAGTTTATGGGACAGGGAATACGAGCAGTACTTC
v_call: TRBV27; clone_size: .; j_call: TRBJ1-2; d_call: .; cdr3_aa: CASSLAGPQGPNYGYTF; cdr3_nt: TGTGCCAGCAGTTTAGCGGGCCCCCAGGGGCCCAACTATGGCTACACCTTC
v_call: TRBV6-2/TRBV6-3; clone_size: .; j_call: TRBJ2-1; d_call: TRBD2; cdr3_aa: CASSNNRLAGSNEQFF; cdr3_nt: TGTGCCAGCAGCAACAACAGACTAGCGGGATCAAATGAGCAGTTCTTC
v_call: TRBV9; clone_size: .; j_call: TRBJ2-7; d_call: .; cdr3_aa: CASSVLRAGSYEQYF; cdr3_nt: TGTGCCAGCAGCGTATTGCGGGCAGGCTCCTACGAGCAGTACTTC
v_call: TRBV24-1; clone_size: .; j_call: TRBJ2-3; d_call: TRBD2; cdr3_aa: CATSDSGGRGTDTQYF; cdr3_nt: TGTGCCACCAGTGACTCGGGGGGTCGGGGCACAGATACGCAGTATTTT
v_call: TRBV7-6; clone_size: .; j_call: TRBJ2-7; d_call: .; cdr3_aa: CASSYGLLSYEQYF; cdr3_nt: TGTGCCAGCAGCTACGGACTTCTCTCCTACGAGCAGTACTTC
v_call: TRBV24-1; clone_size: .; j_call: TRBJ2-1; d_call: TRBD2; cdr3_aa: CATSDERTSGTGNEQFF; cdr3_nt: TGTGCCACCAGTGATGAGCGGACTAGCGGGACTGGGAATGAGCAGTTCTTC
v_call: TRBV5-4; clone_size: .; j_call: TRBJ2-3; d_call: TRBD2; cdr3_aa: CASSPQWGGRDTQYF; cdr3_nt: TGTGCCAGCAGCCCACAGTGGGGCGGGAGGGATACGCAGTATTTT
v_call: TRBV19; clone_size: .; j_call: TRBJ1-4; d_call: TRBD1; cdr3_aa: CASRGQGVSEKLFF; cdr3_nt: TGTGCCAGTAGGGGACAGGGGGTTTCTGAAAAACTGTTTTTT
v_call: TRBV3-1/TRBV3-2; clone_size: .; j_call: TRBJ2-1; d_call: TRBD2; cdr3_aa: CASSRAGGDNEQFF; cdr3_nt: TGTGCCAGCAGCCGAGCGGGAGGGGACAATGAGCAGTTCTTC
v_call: TRBV18; clone_size: .; j_call: TRBJ2-2; d_call: .; cdr3_aa: CASSPLNGRDGELFF; cdr3_nt: TGTGCCAGCTCACCCTTAAATGGACGGGACGGGGAGCTGTTTTTT
v_call: TRBV10-3; clone_size: .; j_call: TRBJ2-7; d_call: TRBD2; cdr3_aa: CAISETSGRAGKYEQYF; cdr3_nt: TGTGCCATCAGTGAGACTAGCGGGAGGGCCGGCAAGTACGAGCAGTACTTC
v_call: TRBV28; clone_size: .; j_call: TRBJ1-5; d_call: TRBD1; cdr3_aa: CASSLSGTGSNQPQHF; cdr3_nt: TGTGCCAGCAGTTTATCGGGGACAGGGAGTAATCAGCCCCAGCATTTT
v_call: TRBV5-4; clone_size: .; j_call: TRBJ2-3; d_call: .; cdr3_aa: CASSLAGGPDTQYF; cdr3_nt: TGTGCCAGCAGCTTGGCCGGGGGGCCGGATACGCAGTATTTT
v_call: TRBV4-2; clone_size: few; j_call: TRBJ2-7; d_call: TRBD2; cdr3_aa: CASSPGLAGSYEQYF; cdr3_nt: TGTGCCAGCAGCCCGGGACTAGCGGGCTCCTACGAGCAGTACTTC
v_call: TRBV28; clone_size: .; j_call: TRBJ1-6; d_call: .; cdr3_aa: CASSFRGSNSPLHF; cdr3_nt: TGTGCCAGCAGTTTTCGGGGTTCCAATTCACCCCTCCACTTT
v_call: TRBV28; clone_size: .; j_call: TRBJ1-2; d_call: .; cdr3_aa: CASGGQKGNYGYTF; cdr3_nt: TGTGCCAGCGGGGGACAAAAGGGAAACTATGGCTACACCTTC
v_call: TRBV19; clone_size: .; j_call: TRBJ1-2; d_call: .; cdr3_aa: CASSTGGNYGYTF; cdr3_nt: TGTGCCAGTAGTACTGGGGGGAACTATGGCTACACCTTC
v_call: TRBV5-1; clone_size: .; j_call: TRBJ1-1; d_call: .; cdr3_aa: CASSLGQGRTEAFF; cdr3_nt: TGCGCCAGCAGCTTGGGCCAGGGTAGAACTGAAGCTTTCTTT
v_call: TRBV19; clone_size: few; j_call: TRBJ2-5; d_call: TRBD2; cdr3_aa: CASSVLAGTQETQYF; cdr3_nt: TGTGCCAGTAGTGTACTAGCGGGAACACAAGAGACCCAGTACTTC
v_call: TRBV30; clone_size: .; j_call: TRBJ2-7; d_call: TRBD1; cdr3_aa: CAWSPPRGRSHEQYF; cdr3_nt: TGTGCCTGGAGTCCTCCCAGGGGGCGATCTCACGAGCAGTACTTC
v_call: TRBV20-1; clone_size: .; j_call: TRBJ2-7; d_call: .; cdr3_aa: CSVLAPGEQYF; cdr3_nt: TGCAGTGTTCTAGCACCCGGCGAGCAGTACTTC
v_call: TRBV13; clone_size: .; j_call: TRBJ2-7; d_call: TRBD2; cdr3_aa: CASSPIGAGDPPYF; cdr3_nt: TGTGCCAGCAGCCCAATAGGGGCGGGAGACCCTCCGTACTTC
v_call: TRBV6-6; clone_size: .; j_call: TRBJ1-5; d_call: .; cdr3_aa: CASTSLQGNGNQPQHF; cdr3_nt: TGTGCCAGCACCTCACTTCAGGGGAACGGCAATCAGCCCCAGCATTTT
v_call: TRBV5-6; clone_size: .; j_call: TRBJ2-3; d_call: TRBD2; cdr3_aa: CASSTSGISDTQYF; cdr3_nt: TGTGCCAGCAGCACTAGCGGGATATCAGATACGCAGTATTTT
v_call: TRBV5-4; clone_size: .; j_call: TRBJ1-2; d_call: .; cdr3_aa: CASSLDRLYGYTF; cdr3_nt: TGTGCCAGCAGCTTGGACAGGCTGTATGGCTACACCTTC
v_call: TRBV12-3/TRBV12-4; clone_size: few; j_call: TRBJ2-7; d_call: .; cdr3_aa: CASSLQGKAIF; cdr3_nt: TGTGCCAGCAGCTTACAGGGTAAAGCCATTTTC
v_call: TRBV28; clone_size: .; j_call: TRBJ1-6; d_call: .; cdr3_aa: CASSLGQGQSPLHF; cdr3_nt: TGTGCCAGCAGTTTGGGGCAGGGACAATCACCCCTCCACTTT
v_call: TRBV9; clone_size: .; j_call: TRBJ2-1; d_call: TRBD2; cdr3_aa: CASNWASGSFNEQFF; cdr3_nt: TGTGCCAGCAACTGGGCTAGCGGGAGTTTCAATGAGCAGTTCTTC
v_call: TRBV11-2; clone_size: .; j_call: TRBJ2-7; d_call: TRBD1; cdr3_aa: CASSLDRDRVYEQYF; cdr3_nt: TGTGCCAGCAGCTTAGATCGGGACAGGGTATACGAGCAGTACTTC
v_call: TRBV5-1; clone_size: .; j_call: TRBJ1-1; d_call: .; cdr3_aa: CASSLQENTEAFF; cdr3_nt: TGCGCCAGCAGCCTCCAGGAGAACACTGAAGCTTTCTTT
v_call: TRBV5-1; clone_size: .; j_call: TRBJ1-5; d_call: .; cdr3_aa: CASSLDSSNQPQHF; cdr3_nt: TGCGCCAGCAGCTTGGACAGCAGCAATCAGCCCCAGCATTTT
v_call: TRBV6-5; clone_size: .; j_call: TRBJ2-1; d_call: TRBD2; cdr3_aa: CASSLAGGFYNEQFF; cdr3_nt: TGTGCCAGCAGCTTAGCGGGAGGCTTCTACAATGAGCAGTTCTTC
v_call: TRBV4-1; clone_size: .; j_call: TRBJ1-6; d_call: .; cdr3_aa: CASSQESTLHNSPLHF; cdr3_nt: TGCGCCAGCAGCCAAGAATCGACACTTCATAATTCACCCCTCCACTTT
v_call: TRBV7-9; clone_size: .; j_call: TRBJ1-3; d_call: TRBD1; cdr3_aa: CASSATGTAGNTIYF; cdr3_nt: TGTGCCAGCAGCGCGACAGGGACAGCTGGAAACACCATATATTTT
v_call: TRBV7-9; clone_size: .; j_call: TRBJ1-2; d_call: .; cdr3_aa: CAGTDGLEGYTF; cdr3_nt: TGTGCCGGTACAGACGGCCTCGAGGGCTACACCTTC
v_call: TRBV19; clone_size: .; j_call: TRBJ1-2; d_call: .; cdr3_aa: CASGGLTYGYTF; cdr3_nt: TGTGCCTCAGGTGGTTTGACCTATGGCTACACCTTC
v_call: TRBV29-1; clone_size: .; j_call: TRBJ2-1; d_call: TRBD2; cdr3_aa: CSVEPGTSGSASEQFF; cdr3_nt: TGCAGCGTTGAGCCCGGGACTAGCGGGAGCGCGAGTGAGCAGTTCTTC
v_call: TRBV2; clone_size: few; j_call: TRBJ1-1; d_call: .; cdr3_aa: CASTGQIVNTEAFF; cdr3_nt: TGTGCCAGCACCGGACAGATTGTGAACACTGAAGCTTTCTTT
v_call: TRBV5-1; clone_size: .; j_call: TRBJ1-4; d_call: .; cdr3_aa: CASSRGQTTTNEKLFF; cdr3_nt: TGCGCCAGCAGCAGAGGACAGACTACAACTAATGAAAAACTGTTTTTT
v_call: TRBV5-1; clone_size: .; j_call: TRBJ2-2; d_call: .; cdr3_aa: CASSLGFLPNTGELFF; cdr3_nt: TGCGCCAGCAGCTTGGGGTTCCTACCGAACACCGGGGAGCTGTTTTTT
v_call: TRBV29-1; clone_size: once; j_call: TRBJ1-1; d_call: TRBD1; cdr3_aa: CSVDRGHTEAFF; cdr3_nt: TGCAGCGTTGACAGGGGGCACACTGAAGCTTTCTTT
v_call: TRBV28; clone_size: .; j_call: TRBJ2-7; d_call: TRBD1; cdr3_aa: CASSLTGASYEQYF; cdr3_nt: TGTGCCAGCAGTTTAACAGGGGCAAGTTACGAGCAGTACTTC